Below, one TCR beta chain is given with its context. This specimen comes from a study of blood T cell repertoires in COVID-19. TCRdb's copy holds only in-frame clones and misses some; the assay was immunoSEQ multiplex PCR. Among 100,000 to 150,000 clones listed, about four fifths were seen once. This TCR derives from a woman between 50 and 59 years old with acute or convalescent COVID-19. Sequences were obtained from peripheral blood.

For the CDR3, the DNA is TGCAGCGTTGAAGCCCCGAGTGCTAACTATGGCTACACCTTC. Translated, it gives CSVEAPSANYGYTF. The rearrangement joins TRBV29-1 to TRBJ1-2, with D unclear. The germline V and J ends were trimmed by 1 base and 0 bases, with 9 bases remaining between them. The germline gives CDR1 SQVTM, CDR2 ANQGSEA. The CDR3 sequence is 14 residues long.